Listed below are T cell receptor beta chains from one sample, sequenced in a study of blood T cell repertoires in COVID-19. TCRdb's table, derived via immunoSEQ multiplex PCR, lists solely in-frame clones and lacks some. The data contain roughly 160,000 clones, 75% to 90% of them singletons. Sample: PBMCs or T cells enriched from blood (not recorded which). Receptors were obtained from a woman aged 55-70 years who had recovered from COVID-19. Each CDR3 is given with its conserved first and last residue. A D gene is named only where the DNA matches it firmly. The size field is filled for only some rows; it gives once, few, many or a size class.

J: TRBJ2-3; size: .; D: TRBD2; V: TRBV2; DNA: TGTGCCAGCAGTTTCATCAGCGGGGGGAACACAGATACGCAGTATTTT; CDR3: CASSFISGGNTDTQYF
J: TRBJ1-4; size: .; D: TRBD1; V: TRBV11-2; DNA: TGTGCCAGCAGCGGGGACAGGGGAGATGAAAAACTGTTTTTT; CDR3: CASSGDRGDEKLFF
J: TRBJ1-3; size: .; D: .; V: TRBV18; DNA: TGTGCCAGCTCCCCTGAGAGGGAGGGAAACACCATATATTTT; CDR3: CASSPEREGNTIYF
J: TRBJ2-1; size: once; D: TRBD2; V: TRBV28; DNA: TGTGCCAGCAGTTTAGGGACTAGCGGGCGGGAGGGGCAGTTCTTC; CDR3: CASSLGTSGREGQFF
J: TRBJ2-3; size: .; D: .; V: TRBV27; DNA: TGTGCCAGCAGTTTATCGTTCGCGCTTCCAGATACGCAGTATTTT; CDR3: CASSLSFALPDTQYF
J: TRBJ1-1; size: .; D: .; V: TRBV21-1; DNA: TGTGCCAGCAGCACCGGACAGGGGAACACTGAAGCTTTCTTT; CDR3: CASSTGQGNTEAFF
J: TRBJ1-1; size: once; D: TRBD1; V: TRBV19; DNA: TGTGCCAGTAGTATCTCGGTTGGACAGGGGTACGACACTGAAGCTTTCTTT; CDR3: CASSISVGQGYDTEAFF
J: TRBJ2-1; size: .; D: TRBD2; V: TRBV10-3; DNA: TGTGCCATCAGCCGGGGTGGCGGGGGGGGCGATGAGCAGTTCTTC; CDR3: CAISRGGGGGDEQFF
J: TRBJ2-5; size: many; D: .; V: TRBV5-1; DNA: TGCGCCAGCAGCTTGGTAGCGGCCCAAGAGACCCAGTACTTC; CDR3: CASSLVAAQETQYF
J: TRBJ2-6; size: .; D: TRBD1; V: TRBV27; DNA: TGTGCCAGCAGTGGGGGACAGCTCTCTGGGGCCAACGTCCTGACTTTC; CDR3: CASSGGQLSGANVLTF
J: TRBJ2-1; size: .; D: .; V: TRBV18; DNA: TGTGCCAGCTCATCCAAGACTCAGAATGAGCAGTTCTTC; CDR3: CASSSKTQNEQFF
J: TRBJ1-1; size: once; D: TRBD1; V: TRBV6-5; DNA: TGTGCCAGCAGCTGGGGACAGGGGGGAACTGAAGCTTTCTTT; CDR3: CASSWGQGGTEAFF
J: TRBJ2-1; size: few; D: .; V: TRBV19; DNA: TGTGCCAGTAGTATATCGGGTCTCAATGAGCAGTTCTTC; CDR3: CASSISGLNEQFF
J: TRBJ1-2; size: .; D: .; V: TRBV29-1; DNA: TGCAGCGTTGCTAAGTCAGGTCCTCAAAGCGGTGGCTACACCTTC; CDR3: CSVAKSGPQSGGYTF
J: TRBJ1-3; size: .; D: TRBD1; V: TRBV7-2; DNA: TGTGCCAGCAGCTCTCGGACAGGGCAGTGGTCTGGAAACACCATATATTTT; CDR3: CASSSRTGQWSGNTIYF
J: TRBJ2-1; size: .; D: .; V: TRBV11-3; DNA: TGTGCCAGCAGTAAGAGGGCTGATGAGCAGTTCTTC; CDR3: CASSKRADEQFF
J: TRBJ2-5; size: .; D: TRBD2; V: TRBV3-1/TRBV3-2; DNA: TGTGCCAGCAGCCACGGACTAGCGGGGGGTGCTGAGACCCAGTACTTC; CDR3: CASSHGLAGGAETQYF
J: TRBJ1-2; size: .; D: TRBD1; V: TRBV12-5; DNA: TGTGCTAGTGGGCCTTCTACAGGGGGGAGCGGCTACACCTTC; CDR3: CASGPSTGGSGYTF
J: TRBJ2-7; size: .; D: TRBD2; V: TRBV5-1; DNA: TGCGCCAGCAGCCCGGGGGGAGCCCCGATTGAGCAGTACTTC; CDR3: CASSPGGAPIEQYF
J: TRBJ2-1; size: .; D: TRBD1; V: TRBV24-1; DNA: TGTGCCACCAGTGAGAACAGGGGGCAGAATGAGCAGTTCTTC; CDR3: CATSENRGQNEQFF
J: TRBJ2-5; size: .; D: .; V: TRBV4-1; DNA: TGCGCCAGCAGCCAAGACAGGGTAGGGACCCAGTACTTC; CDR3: CASSQDRVGTQYF
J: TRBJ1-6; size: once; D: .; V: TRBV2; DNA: TGTGCCAGCATGGAGGGGCTCAATTCACCCCTCCACTTT; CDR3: CASMEGLNSPLHF
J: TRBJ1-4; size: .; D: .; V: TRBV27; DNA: TGTGCCAGCAGTTCAGCACAGGGAAGAGGGAATGAAAAACTGTTTTTT; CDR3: CASSSAQGRGNEKLFF
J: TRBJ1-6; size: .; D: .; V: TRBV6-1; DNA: TGTGCCAGCAGTGAAAAGGGAGCCAATTCACCCCTCCACTTT; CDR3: CASSEKGANSPLHF
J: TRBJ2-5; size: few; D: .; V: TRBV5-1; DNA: TGCGCCAGCAGCTTGGCTGGTAGGCAGGGTTTAGAGACCCAGTACTTC; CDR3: CASSLAGRQGLETQYF
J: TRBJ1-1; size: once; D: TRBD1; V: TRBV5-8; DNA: TGTGCCAGCAGGTTGACAGGGGTGTTGTCTGAAGCTTTCTTT; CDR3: CASRLTGVLSEAFF
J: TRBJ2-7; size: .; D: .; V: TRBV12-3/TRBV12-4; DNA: TGTGCCAGCAGTTTTGGCGGGGCAGGGGAGCAGTACTTC; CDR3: CASSFGGAGEQYF
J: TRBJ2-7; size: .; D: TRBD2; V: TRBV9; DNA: TGTGCCAGCAGCGTAAGAGCTAGCGGGGGGACCTACGAGCAGTACTTC; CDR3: CASSVRASGGTYEQYF
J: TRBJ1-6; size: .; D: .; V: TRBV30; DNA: TGTGCCTGGGGGGATCGGGACTTGTCACCCCTCCACTTT; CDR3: CAWGDRDLSPLHF
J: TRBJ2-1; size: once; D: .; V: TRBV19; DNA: TGTGCCAGTAGTAACGACAGATCCTCCTACAATGAGCAGTTCTTC; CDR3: CASSNDRSSYNEQFF
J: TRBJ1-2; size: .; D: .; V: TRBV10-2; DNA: TGCGCCAGCAGTGAGTCCGACCAGGGCCTCGACTATGGCTACACCTTC; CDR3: CASSESDQGLDYGYTF
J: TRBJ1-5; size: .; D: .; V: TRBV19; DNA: TGTGCCAGTACTCGGGAGGGGCAGGGAAATCAGCCCCAGCATTTT; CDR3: CASTREGQGNQPQHF
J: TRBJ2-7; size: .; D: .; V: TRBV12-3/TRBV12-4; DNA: TGTGCCACCGGGGTTACCTACGAGCAGTACTTC; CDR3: CATGVTYEQYF
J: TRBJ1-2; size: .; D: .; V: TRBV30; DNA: TGTGCCGGGGTACTCCGGGAACAGGGAAACTATGGCTACACCTTC; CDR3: CAGVLREQGNYGYTF
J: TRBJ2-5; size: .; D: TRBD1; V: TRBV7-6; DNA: TGTGCCAGCAGCTTAGGGCCAGGGGGCCAAGAGACCCAGTACTTC; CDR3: CASSLGPGGQETQYF
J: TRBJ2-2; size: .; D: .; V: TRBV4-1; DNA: TGCGCCAGCAGCGACTCCTTTCAGGGGTATAGCACCGGGGAGCTGTTTTTT; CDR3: CASSDSFQGYSTGELFF
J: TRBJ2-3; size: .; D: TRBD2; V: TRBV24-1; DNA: TGTGCCACCAGTGATTTCCAACTAGCGGGGGGTTCAGATACGCAGTATTTT; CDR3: CATSDFQLAGGSDTQYF
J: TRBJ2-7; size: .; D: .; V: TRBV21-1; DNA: TGTGCCAGCAGCAAAGGGAGGGTAGACAGGGTTTTGCAGTACTTC; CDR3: CASSKGRVDRVLQYF
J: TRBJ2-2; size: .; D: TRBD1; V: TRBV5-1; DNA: TGCGCCACTGGGACAGGGAGTAACACCGGGGAGCTGTTTTTT; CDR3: CATGTGSNTGELFF
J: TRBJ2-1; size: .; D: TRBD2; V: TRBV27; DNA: TGTGCCAGCAGACCTGGGACTAGCGGATACAATGAGCAGTTCTTC; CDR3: CASRPGTSGYNEQFF
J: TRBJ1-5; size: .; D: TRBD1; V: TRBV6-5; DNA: TGTGCCAGCAGGAGCTTAACAGGGGGCAATCAGCCCCAGCATTTT; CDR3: CASRSLTGGNQPQHF
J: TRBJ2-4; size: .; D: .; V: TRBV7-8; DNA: TGTGCCAGCAGCTTAAAGGGGGCCAAAAACATTCAGTACTTC; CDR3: CASSLKGAKNIQYF
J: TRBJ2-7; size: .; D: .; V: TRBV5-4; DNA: TGTGCCAGCAGCTTTCAGGGGAGCTACGAGCAGTACTTC; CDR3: CASSFQGSYEQYF
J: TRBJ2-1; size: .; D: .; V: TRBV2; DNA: TGTGCCAGCAGCTGGGGGCAGGGCAATGAGCAGTTCTTC; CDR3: CASSWGQGNEQFF
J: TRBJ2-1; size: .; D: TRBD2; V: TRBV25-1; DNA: TGTGCCAGCCAGACTAGCGGGGGGGGCTCCTACAATGAGCAGTTCTTC; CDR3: CASQTSGGGSYNEQFF
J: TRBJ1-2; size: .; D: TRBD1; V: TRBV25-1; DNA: TGTGCCAGCAGTGAACTAGGGACAGGGGGCGTCTATGGCTACACCTTC; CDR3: CASSELGTGGVYGYTF
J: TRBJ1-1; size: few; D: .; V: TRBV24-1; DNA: TGTGCCACCAGTGATCTAGGTGGTTTCTTT; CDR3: CATSDLGGFF
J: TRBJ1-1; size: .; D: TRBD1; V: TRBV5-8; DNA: TGTGCCAGCAGCTTGGGGACAGGCCCGGGGACTGAAGCTTTCTTT; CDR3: CASSLGTGPGTEAFF
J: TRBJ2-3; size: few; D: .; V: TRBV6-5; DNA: TGTGCCAGCCACACCCTAGCCAGCACAGATACGCAGTATTTT; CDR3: CASHTLASTDTQYF